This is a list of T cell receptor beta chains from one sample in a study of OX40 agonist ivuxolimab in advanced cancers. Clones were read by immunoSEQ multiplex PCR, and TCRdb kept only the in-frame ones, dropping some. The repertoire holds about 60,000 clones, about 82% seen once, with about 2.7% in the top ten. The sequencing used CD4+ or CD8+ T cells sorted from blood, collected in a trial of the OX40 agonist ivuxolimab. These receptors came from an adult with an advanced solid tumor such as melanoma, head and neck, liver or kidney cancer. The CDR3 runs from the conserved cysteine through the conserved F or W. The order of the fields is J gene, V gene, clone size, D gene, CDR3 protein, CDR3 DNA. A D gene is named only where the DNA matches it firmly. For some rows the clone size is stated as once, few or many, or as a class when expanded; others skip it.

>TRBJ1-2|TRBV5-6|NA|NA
CASSFGGAGYGYTF
TGTGCCAGCAGCTTCGGGGGGGCTGGATATGGCTACACCTTC
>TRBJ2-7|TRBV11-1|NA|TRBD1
CASSSPGQGVYEQYF
TGTGCCAGCAGCTCCCCGGGACAGGGGGTCTACGAGCAGTACTTC
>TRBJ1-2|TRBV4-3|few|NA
CASSQDRGDNGYTF
TGCGCCAGCAGCCAAGATCGAGGAGACAACGGCTACACCTTC
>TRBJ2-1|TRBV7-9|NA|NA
CASSSRRPPGNEQFF
TGTGCCAGCAGCTCTCGAAGACCACCGGGCAATGAGCAGTTCTTC
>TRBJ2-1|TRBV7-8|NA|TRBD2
CASSFGRSGSNQFF
TGTGCCAGCAGCTTCGGACGTAGCGGGTCTAATCAGTTCTTC
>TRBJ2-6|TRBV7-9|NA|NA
CASSSTGANVLTF
TGTGCCAGCAGCTCGACTGGGGCCAACGTCCTGACTTTC
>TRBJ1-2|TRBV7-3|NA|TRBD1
CASSGQGGDGYTF
TGTGCCAGCAGCGGACAGGGTGGCGATGGCTACACCTTC
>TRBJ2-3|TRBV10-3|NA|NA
CAISPRSGIGDTQYF
TGTGCCATCAGTCCAAGATCAGGGATTGGGGATACGCAGTATTTT
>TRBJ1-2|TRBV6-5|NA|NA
CATGGGTRYYGYTF
TGTGCCACCGGGGGTGGTACAAGATACTATGGCTACACCTTC
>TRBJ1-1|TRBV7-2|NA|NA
CASSLSGTNTEAFF
TGTGCCAGCAGCCTCTCGGGGACGAACACTGAAGCTTTCTTT
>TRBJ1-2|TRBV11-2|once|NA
CASSLDVGRPGDGYTF
TGTGCCAGCAGCTTAGATGTGGGCAGGCCGGGGGATGGCTACACCTTC
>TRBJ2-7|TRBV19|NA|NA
CASSPSSTNYEQYF
TGTGCCAGTAGTCCCTCCAGCACGAACTACGAGCAGTACTTC
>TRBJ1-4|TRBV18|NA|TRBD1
CASSPKTGPNEKLFF
TGTGCCAGCTCACCAAAGACAGGGCCTAATGAAAAACTGTTTTTT
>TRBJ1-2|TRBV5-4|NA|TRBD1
CASSFWGQGGYTF
TGTGCCAGCAGCTTCTGGGGACAGGGTGGCTACACCTTC
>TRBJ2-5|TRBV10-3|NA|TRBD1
CAISGGQGSFGETQYF
TGTGCCATCAGTGGGGGACAGGGAAGCTTCGGAGAGACCCAGTACTTC
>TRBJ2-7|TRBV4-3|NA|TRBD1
CASSQDLGRGLSPEYF
TGCGCCAGCAGCCAAGATCTTGGCAGGGGGTTGTCTCCTGAGTACTTC